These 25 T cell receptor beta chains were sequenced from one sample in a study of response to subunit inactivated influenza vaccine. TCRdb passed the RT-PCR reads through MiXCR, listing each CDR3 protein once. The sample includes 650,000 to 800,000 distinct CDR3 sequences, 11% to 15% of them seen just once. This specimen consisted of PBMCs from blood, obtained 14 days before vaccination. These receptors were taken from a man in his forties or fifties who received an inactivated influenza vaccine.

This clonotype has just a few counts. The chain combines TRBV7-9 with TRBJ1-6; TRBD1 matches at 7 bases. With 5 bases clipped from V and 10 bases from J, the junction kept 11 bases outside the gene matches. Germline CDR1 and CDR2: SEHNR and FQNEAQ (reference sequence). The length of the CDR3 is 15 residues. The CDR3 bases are TGTGCCAGCAGCCCGCCTAGACAGGGAGGGTCACCCCTCCACTTT. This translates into CASSPPRQGGSPLHF.

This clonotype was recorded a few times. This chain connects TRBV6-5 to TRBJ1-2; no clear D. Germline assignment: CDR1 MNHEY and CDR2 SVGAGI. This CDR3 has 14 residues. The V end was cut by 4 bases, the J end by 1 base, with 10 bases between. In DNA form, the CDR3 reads TGTGCCAGCAGTTCGGGCGGCTATAACTATGGCTACACCTTC. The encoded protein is CASSSGGYNYGYTF.

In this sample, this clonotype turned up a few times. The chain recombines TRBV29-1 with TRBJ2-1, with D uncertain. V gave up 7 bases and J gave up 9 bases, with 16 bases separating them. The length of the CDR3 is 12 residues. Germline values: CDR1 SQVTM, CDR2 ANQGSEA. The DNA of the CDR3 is TGCAGCGGCTATATTCGCCCGGGTGAGCAGTTCTTC. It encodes CSGYIRPGEQFF.

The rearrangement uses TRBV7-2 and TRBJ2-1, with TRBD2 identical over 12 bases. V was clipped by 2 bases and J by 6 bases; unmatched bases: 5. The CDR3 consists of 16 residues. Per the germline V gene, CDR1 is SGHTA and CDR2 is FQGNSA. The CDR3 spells CASSLSWTSGTNEQFF. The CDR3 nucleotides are TGTGCCAGCAGCTTATCTTGGACTAGCGGGACCAATGAGCAGTTCTTC. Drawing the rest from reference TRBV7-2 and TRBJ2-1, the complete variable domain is GAGVSQSPSNKVTEKGKDVELRCDPISGHTALYWYRQSLGQGLEFLIYFQGNSAPDKSGLPSDRFSAERTGGSVSTLTIQRTQQEDSAVYLCASSLSWTSGTNEQFFGPGTRLTVL.

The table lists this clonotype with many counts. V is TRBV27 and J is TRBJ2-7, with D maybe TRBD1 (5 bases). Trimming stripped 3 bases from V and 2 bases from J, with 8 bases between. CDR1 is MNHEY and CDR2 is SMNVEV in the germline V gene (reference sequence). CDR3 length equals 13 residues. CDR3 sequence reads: CASSFGAAYEQYF. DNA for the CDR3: TGTGCCAGCAGTTTTGGGGCAGCCTACGAGCAGTACTTC.

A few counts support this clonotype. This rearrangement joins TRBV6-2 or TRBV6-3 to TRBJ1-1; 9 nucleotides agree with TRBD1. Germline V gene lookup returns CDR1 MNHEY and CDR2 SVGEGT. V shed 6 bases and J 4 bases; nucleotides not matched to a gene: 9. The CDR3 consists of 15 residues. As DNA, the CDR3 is TGTGCCAGCAGCCGGGACAGGGTTTTTGGCACTGAAGCTTTCTTT. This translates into CASSRDRVFGTEAFF.

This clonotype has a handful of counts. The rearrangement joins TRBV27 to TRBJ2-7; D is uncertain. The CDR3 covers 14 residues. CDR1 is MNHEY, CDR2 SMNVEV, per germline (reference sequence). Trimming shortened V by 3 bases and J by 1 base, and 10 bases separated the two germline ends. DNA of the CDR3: TGTGCCAGCAGTTTCTCCGCCAGGTCCTACGAGCAGTACTTC. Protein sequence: CASSFSARSYEQYF.

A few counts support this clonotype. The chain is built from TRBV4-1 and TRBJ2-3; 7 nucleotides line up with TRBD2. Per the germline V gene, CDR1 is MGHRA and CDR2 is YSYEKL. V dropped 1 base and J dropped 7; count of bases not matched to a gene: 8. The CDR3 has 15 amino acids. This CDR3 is CASSQGTRNPYTQYF. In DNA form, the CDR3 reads TGCGCCAGCAGCCAAGGGACTAGGAACCCTTATACGCAGTATTTT.

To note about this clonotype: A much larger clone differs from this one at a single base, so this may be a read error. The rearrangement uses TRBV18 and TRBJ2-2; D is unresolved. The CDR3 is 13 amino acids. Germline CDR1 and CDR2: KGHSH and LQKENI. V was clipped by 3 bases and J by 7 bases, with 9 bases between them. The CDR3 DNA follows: TGTGCCAGCTCACCCAGAAGAGGCGGGGAGCTGTTTTTT. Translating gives CASSPRRGGELFF.

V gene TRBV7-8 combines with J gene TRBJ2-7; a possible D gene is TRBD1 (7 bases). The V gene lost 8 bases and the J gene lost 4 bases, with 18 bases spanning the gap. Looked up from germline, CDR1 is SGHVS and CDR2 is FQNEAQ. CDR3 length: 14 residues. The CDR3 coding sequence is TGTGCCAGCGCGGGACAGCCTGAGGGGTACGAGCAGTACTTC. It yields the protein CASAGQPEGYEQYF.

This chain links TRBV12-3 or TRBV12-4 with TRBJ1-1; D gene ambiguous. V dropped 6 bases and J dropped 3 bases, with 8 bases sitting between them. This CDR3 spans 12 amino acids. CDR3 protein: CASRKGYTEAFF. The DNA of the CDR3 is TGTGCCAGCAGGAAGGGATACACTGAAGCTTTCTTT.

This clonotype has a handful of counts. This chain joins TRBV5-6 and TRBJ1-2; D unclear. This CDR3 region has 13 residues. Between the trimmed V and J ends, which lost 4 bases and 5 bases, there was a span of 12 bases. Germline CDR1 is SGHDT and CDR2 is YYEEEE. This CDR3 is CASSPYTVYGYTF. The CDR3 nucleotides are TGTGCCAGCAGCCCCTACACAGTTTATGGCTACACCTTC.

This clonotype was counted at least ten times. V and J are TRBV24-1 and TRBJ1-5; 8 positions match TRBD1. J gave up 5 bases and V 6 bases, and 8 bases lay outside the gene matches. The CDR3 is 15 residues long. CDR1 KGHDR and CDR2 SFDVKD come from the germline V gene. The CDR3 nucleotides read TGTGCCACCAGTCCCCGGGGCAGGGGGCATCAGCCCCAGCATTTT. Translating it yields CATSPRGRGHQPQHF.

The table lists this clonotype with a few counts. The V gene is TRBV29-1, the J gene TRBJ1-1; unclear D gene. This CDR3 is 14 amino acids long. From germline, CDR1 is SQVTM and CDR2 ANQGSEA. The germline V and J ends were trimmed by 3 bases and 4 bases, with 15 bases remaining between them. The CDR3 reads CSVEDGGTITEAFF. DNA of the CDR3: TGCAGCGTTGAGGACGGTGGAACGATCACTGAAGCTTTCTTT.

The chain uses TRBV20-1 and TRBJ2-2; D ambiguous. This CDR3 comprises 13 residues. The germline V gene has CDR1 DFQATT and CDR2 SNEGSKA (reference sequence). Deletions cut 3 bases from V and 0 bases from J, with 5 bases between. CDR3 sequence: CSASQANTGELFF. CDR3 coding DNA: TGCAGTGCTAGTCAGGCGAACACCGGGGAGCTGTTTTTT.

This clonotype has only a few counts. The CDR3 reads CAISTGTGAGANVLTF. DNA for the CDR3: TGTGCCATCAGTACCGGGACAGGGGCTGGGGCCAACGTCCTGACTTTC. The chain uses TRBV10-3 and TRBJ2-6, with 10 positions matching TRBD1. The germline gives CDR1 ENHRY, CDR2 SYGVKD. The V segment lost 5 bases and the J segment 2 bases; nucleotides outside the gene matches: 3. The CDR3 loop spans 16 amino acids.

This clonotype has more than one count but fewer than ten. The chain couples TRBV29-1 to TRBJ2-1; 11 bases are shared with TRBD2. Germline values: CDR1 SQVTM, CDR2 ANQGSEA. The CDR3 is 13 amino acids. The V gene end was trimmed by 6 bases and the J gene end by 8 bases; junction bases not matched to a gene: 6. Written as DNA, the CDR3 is TGCAGCGTAGACCCTAGCGGGGGGTATGAGCAGTTCTTC. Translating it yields CSVDPSGGYEQFF.

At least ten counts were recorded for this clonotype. CDR3 in amino acids: CASSFRGLAGGLQGSSNEQFF. The CDR3, as DNA: TGTGCCAGCAGTTTTAGGGGACTAGCGGGAGGGCTTCAAGGTTCTAGCAATGAGCAGTTCTTC. The chain uses TRBV6-2 or TRBV6-3 and TRBJ2-1; 16 bases match TRBD2. The CDR3 consists of 21 residues. The V gene's germline CDR1 is MNHEY and CDR2 SVGEGT. V trimming: 4 bases; J trimming: 6 bases; junction bases outside the gene matches: 18.

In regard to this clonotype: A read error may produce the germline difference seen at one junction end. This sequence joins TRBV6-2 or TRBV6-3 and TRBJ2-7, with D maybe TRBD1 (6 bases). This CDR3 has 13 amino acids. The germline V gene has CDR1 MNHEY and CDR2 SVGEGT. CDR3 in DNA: TGTGCCAGCAGTCCCTGGACAGCACCCTTGATCGAATTC. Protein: CASSPWTAPLIEF.

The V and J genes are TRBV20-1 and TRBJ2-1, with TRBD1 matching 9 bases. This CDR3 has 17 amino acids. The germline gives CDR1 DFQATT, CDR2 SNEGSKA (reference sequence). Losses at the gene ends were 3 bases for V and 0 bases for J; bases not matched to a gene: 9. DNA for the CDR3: TGCAGTGCTAGGGGAGACAGGGGGGCACTCTCCTACAATGAGCAGTTCTTC. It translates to CSARGDRGALSYNEQFF.

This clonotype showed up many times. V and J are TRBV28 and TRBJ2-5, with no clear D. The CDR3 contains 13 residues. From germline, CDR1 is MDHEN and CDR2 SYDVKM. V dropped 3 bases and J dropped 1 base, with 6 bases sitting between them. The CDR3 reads CASSFNSQETQYF. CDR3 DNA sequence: TGTGCCAGCAGTTTTAACAGCCAAGAGACCCAGTACTTC.

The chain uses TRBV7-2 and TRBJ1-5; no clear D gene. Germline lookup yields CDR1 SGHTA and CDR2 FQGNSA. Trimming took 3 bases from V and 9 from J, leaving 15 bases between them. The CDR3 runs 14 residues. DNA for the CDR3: TGTGCCAGCAGCTTTGGGATTCCCCCACGGCCCCAGCATTTT. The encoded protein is CASSFGIPPRPQHF.

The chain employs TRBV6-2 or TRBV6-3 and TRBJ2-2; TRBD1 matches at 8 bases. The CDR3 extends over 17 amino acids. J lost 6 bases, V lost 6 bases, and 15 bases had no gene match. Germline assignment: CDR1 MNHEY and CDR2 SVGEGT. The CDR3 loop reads CASSPTLTGVKAGELFF. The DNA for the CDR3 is TGTGCCAGCAGCCCCACGTTGACAGGGGTTAAGGCCGGGGAGCTGTTTTTT.

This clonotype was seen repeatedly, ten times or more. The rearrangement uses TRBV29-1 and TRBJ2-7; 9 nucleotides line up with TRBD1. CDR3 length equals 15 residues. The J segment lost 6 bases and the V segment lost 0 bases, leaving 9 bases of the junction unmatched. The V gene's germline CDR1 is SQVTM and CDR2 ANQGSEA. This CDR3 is CSVEDLGQGNSEQYF. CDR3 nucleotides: TGCAGCGTTGAAGATCTTGGACAGGGGAATTCCGAGCAGTACTTC.

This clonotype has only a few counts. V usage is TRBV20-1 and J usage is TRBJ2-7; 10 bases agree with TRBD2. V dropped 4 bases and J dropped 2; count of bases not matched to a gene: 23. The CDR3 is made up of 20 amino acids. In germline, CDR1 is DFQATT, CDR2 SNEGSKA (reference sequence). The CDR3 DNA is TGCAGTGCTACCATTCCCGCGAATAGCGGGAGGTTCTTCGAGCCCTACGAGCAGTACTTC. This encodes CSATIPANSGRFFEPYEQYF.